This T cell receptor (beta chain) was sequenced during a study of response to subunit inactivated influenza vaccine. Study findings and constraints: Authors suggested few new T cells are recruited by each seasonal influenza vaccination.

This clonotype was seen a few times. Antigen unknown. Each CDR3 protein is one row after TCRdb ran MiXCR on the RT-PCR reads. Of 550,000 to 800,000 distinct CDR3 sequences listed, 15% to 19% are singletons. The CDR3 is 15 amino acids. V shed 1 base and J shed 5 bases, with 14 bases lying between them. This sequence originates from a man in his fifties who received an inactivated influenza vaccine. The specimen comprised PBMCs from blood, sampled less than 13 days after vaccination. The rearrangement joins TRBV12-3 or TRBV12-4 to TRBJ2-5; D may be TRBD2 (6 bases). The CDR3 spells CASSLVGGRLETQYF. The CDR3 nucleotides read TGTGCCAGCAGTTTAGTTGGAGGGCGGCTGGAGACCCAGTACTTC.